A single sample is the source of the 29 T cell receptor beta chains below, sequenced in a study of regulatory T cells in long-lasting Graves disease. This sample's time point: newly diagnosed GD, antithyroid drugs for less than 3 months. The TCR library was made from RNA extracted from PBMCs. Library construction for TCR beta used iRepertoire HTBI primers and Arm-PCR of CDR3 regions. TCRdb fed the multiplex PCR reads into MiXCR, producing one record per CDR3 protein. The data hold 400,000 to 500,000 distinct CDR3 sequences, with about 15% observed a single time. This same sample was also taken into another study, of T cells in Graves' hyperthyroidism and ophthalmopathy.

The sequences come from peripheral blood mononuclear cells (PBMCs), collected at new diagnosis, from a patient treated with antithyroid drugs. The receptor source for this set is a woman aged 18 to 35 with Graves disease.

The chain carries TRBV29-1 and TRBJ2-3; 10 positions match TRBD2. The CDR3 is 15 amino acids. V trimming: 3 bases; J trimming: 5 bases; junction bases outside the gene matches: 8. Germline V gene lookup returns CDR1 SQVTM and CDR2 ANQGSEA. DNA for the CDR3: TGCAGCGTTGATGCTAGCGGGAGTTTAAGAGATACGCAGTATTTT. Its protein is CSVDASGSLRDTQYF.

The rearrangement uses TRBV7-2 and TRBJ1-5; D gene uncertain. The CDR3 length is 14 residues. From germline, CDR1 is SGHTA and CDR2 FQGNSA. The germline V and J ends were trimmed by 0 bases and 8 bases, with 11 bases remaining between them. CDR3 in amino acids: CASSLAGSQKPQHF. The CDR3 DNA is TGTGCCAGCAGCTTAGCGGGCAGCCAAAAGCCCCAGCATTTT. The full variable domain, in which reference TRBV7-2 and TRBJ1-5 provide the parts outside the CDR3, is GAGVSQSPSNKVTEKGKDVELRCDPISGHTALYWYRQSLGQGLEFLIYFQGNSAPDKSGLPSDRFSAERTGGSVSTLTIQRTQQEDSAVYLCASSLAGSQKPQHFGDGTRLSIL.

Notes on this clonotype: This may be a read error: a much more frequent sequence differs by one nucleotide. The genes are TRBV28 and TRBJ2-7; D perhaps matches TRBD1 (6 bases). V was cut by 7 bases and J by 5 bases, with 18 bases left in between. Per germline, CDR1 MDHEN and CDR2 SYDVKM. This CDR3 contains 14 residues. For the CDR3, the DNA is TGTGCCAGCAAACCCCCGGGACAAGTGAACGAGCAGTACTTC. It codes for CASKPPGQVNEQYF.

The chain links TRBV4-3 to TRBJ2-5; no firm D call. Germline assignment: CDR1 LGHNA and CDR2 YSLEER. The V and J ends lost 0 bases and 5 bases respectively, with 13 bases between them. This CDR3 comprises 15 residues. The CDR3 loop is CASSQDEDGWETQYF. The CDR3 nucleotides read TGCGCCAGCAGCCAAGACGAAGACGGGTGGGAGACCCAGTACTTC.

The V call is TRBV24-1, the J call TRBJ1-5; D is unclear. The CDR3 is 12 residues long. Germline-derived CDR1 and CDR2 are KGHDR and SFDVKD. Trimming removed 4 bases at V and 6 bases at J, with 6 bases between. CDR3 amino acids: CATSDGAQPQHF. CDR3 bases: TGTGCCACCAGTGACGGCGCTCAGCCCCAGCATTTT.

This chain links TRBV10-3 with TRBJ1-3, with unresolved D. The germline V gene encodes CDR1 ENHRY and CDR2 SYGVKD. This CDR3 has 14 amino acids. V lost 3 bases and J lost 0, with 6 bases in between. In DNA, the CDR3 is TGTGCCATCAGTGAACAAGTCTCTGGAAACACCATATATTTT. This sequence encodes CAISEQVSGNTIYF.

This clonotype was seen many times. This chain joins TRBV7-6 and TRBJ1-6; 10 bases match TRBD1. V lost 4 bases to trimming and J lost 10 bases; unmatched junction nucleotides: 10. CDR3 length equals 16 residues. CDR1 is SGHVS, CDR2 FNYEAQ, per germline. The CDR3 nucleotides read TGTGCCAGCAGCTCAGCTCCGGGACAGGGGTCGTCACCCCTCCACTTT. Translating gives CASSSAPGQGSSPLHF.

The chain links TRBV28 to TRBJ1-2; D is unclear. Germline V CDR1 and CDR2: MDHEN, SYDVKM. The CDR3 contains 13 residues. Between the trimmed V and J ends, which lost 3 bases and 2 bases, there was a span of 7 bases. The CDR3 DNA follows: TGTGCCAGCAGTTTTCAGACAAACTATGGCTACACCTTC. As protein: CASSFQTNYGYTF.

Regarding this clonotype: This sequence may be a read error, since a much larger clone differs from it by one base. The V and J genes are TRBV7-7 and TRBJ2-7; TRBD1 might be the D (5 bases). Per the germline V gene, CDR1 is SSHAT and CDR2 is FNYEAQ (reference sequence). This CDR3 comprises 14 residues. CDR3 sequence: CASRYRLARYEQYF. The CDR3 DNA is TGTGCTAGCAGGTACAGGTTGGCGAGGTACGAGCAGTACTTC.

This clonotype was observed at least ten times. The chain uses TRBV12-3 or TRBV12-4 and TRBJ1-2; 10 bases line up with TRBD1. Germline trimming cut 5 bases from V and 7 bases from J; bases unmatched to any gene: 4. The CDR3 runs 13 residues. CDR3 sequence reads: CASSLRDRGGYTF. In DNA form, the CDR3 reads TGTGCCAGCAGTCTCCGGGACAGGGGTGGCTACACCTTC.

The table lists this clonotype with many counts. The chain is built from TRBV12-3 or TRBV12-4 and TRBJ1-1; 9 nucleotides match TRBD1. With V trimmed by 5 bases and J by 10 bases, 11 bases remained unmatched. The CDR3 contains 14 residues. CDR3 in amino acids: CASSRLTGGSSAFF. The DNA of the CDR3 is TGTGCCAGCAGTCGACTGACAGGGGGAAGCTCAGCTTTCTTT.

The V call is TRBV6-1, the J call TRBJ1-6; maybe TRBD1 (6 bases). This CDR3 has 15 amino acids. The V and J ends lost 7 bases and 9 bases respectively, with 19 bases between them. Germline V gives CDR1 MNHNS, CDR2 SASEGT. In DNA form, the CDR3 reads TGTGCCAGCACCCACCGGGGCAGGGGCGGTTCACCCCTCCACTTT. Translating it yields CASTHRGRGGSPLHF.

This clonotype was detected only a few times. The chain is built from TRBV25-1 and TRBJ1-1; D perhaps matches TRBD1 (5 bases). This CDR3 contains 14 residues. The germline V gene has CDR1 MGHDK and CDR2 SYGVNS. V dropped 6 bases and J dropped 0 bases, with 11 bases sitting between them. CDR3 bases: TGTGCCAGCAGAGCCGGGGCCATGAACACTGAAGCTTTCTTT. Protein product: CASRAGAMNTEAFF.

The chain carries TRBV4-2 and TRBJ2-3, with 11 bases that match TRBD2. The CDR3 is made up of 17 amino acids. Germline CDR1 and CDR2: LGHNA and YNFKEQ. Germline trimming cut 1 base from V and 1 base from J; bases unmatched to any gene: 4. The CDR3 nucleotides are TGTGCCAGCAGCCAAGCGACTAGCGGGAACCGCACAGATACGCAGTATTTT. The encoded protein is CASSQATSGNRTDTQYF.

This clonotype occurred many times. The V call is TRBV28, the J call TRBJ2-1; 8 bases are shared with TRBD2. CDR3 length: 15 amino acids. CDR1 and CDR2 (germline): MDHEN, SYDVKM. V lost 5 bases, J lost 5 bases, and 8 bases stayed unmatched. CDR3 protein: CASSSSGKLNNEQFF. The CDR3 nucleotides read TGTGCCAGCAGTAGTAGCGGGAAACTTAACAATGAGCAGTTCTTC.

CDR3 loop: CAAESGVTTNTGELFF. The CDR3 nucleotides read TGTGCCGCCGAGTCGGGGGTCACGACGAACACCGGGGAGCTGTTTTTT. The genes are TRBV28 and TRBJ2-2, with a weak D call TRBD2 (6 bases). V lost 11 bases and J 0 bases, leaving 19 bases between the germline ends. The CDR3 runs to 16 residues. Germline V gene lookup returns CDR1 MDHEN and CDR2 SYDVKM.

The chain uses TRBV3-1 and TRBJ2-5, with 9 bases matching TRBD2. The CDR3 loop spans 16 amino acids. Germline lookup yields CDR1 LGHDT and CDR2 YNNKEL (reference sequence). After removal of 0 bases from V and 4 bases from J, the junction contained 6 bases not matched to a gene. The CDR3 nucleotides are TGTGCCAGCAGCCAAGAGTTTCCAGCGGGAGGAGAGACCCAGTACTTC. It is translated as CASSQEFPAGGETQYF.

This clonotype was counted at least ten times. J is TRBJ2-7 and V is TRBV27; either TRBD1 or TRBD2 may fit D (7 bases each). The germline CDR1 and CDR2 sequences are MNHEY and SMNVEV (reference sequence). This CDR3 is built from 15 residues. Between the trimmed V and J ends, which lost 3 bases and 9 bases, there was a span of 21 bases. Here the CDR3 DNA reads TGTGCCAGCAGTTTTCAGGGGGGGATCCTGAAGGGGCAGTACTTC. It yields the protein CASSFQGGILKGQYF.

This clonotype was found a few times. CDR3 in DNA: TGTGCCAGCAGCCCCCAGTCGGCGTACAGGGGCCCTGTCTACGAGCAGTACTTC. Translating it yields CASSPQSAYRGPVYEQYF. The chain is built from TRBV7-9 and TRBJ2-7; 7 bases align to TRBD1. J lost 3 bases, V lost 5 bases, and 19 bases had no gene match. Germline CDR1 reads SEHNR; CDR2 reads FQNEAQ (reference sequence). This CDR3 contains 18 residues.

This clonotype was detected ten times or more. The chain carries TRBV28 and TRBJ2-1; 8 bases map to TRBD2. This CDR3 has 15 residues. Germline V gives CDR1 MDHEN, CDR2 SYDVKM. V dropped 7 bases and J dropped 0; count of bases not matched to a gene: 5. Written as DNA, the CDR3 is TGTGCCAGCACAAAGAGCGGGAGCTCCTACAATGAGCAGTTCTTC. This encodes CASTKSGSSYNEQFF. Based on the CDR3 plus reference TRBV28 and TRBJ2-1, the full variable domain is DVKVTQSSRYLVKRTGEKVFLECVQDMDHENMFWYRQDPGLGLRLIYFSYDVKMKEKGDIPEGYSVSREKKERFSLILESASTNQTSMYLCASTKSGSSYNEQFFGPGTRLTVL.

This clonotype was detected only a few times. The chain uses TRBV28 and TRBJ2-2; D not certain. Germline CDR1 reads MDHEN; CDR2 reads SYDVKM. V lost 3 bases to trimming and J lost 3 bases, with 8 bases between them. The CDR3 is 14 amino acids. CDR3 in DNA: TGTGCCAGCAGTTTTGTTCTCTACACCGGGGAGCTGTTTTTT. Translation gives CASSFVLYTGELFF.

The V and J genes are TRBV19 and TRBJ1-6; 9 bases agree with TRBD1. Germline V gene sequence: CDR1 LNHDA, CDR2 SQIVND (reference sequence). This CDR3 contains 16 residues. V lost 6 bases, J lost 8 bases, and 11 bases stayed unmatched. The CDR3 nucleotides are TGTGCCAGTAGACTCAGGACAGGGGTAACAGATTCACCCCTCCACTTT. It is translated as CASRLRTGVTDSPLHF. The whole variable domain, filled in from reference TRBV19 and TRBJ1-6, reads DGGITQSPKYLFRKEGQNVTLSCEQNLNHDAMYWYRQDPGQGLRLIYYSQIVNDFQKGDIAEGYSVSREKKESFPLTVTSAQKNPTAFYLCASRLRTGVTDSPLHFGNGTRLTVT.

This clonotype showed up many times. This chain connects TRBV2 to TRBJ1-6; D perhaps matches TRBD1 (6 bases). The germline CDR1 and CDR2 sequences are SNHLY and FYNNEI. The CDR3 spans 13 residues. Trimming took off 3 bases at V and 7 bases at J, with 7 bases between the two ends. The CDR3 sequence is CASSDDRNSPLHF. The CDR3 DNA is TGTGCCAGCAGTGATGACAGGAATTCACCCCTCCACTTT.

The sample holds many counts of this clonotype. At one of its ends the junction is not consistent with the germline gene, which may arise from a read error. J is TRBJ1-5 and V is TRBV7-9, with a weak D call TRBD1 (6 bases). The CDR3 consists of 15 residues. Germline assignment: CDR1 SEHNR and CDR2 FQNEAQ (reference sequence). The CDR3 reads CASSLADRPNQPQHF. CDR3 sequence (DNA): TGTGCCAGCAGCCTAGCCGACAGGCCCAATCAGCCCCAGCATTTT. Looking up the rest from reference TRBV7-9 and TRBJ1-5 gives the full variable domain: DTGVSQNPRHKITKRGQNVTFRCDPISEHNRLYWYRQTLGQGPEFLTYFQNEAQLEKSRLLSDRFSAERPKGSFSTLEIQRTEQGDSAMYLCASSLADRPNQPQHFGDGTRLSIL.

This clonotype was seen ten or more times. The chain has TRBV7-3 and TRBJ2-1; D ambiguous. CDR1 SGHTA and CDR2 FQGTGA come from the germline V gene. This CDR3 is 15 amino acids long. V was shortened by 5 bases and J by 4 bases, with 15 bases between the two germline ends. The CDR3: CASSGVIDQYNEQFF. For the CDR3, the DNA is TGTGCCAGCAGCGGGGTAATAGATCAGTACAATGAGCAGTTCTTC. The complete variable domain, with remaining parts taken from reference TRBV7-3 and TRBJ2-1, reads GAGVSQTPSNKVTEKGKYVELRCDPISGHTALYWYRQSLGQGPEFLIYFQGTGAADDSGLPNDRFFAVRPEGSVSTLKIQRTERGDSAVYLCASSGVIDQYNEQFFGPGTRLTVL.

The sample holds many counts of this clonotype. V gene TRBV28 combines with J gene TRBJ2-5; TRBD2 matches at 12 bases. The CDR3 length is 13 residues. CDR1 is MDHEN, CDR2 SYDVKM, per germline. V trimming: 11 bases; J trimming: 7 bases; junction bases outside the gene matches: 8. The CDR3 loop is CAHRLAGDGTQYF. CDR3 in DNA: TGTGCCCATAGACTAGCGGGAGATGGGACCCAGTACTTC.

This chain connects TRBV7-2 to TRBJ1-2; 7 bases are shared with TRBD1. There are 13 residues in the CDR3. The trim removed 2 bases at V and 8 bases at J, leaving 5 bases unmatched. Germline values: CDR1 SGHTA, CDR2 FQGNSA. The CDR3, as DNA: TGTGCCAGCAGCTTATTCCAGGGGGAGGGCTACACCTTC. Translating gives CASSLFQGEGYTF.

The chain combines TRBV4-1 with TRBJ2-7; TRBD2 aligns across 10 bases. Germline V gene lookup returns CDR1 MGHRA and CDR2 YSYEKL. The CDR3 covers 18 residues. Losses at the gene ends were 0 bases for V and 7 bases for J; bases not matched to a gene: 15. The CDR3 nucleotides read TGCGCCAGCAGCCAAGAGAGTAGCGGGGGGAACTCCTACAATGAGCAGTACTTC. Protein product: CASSQESSGGNSYNEQYF.

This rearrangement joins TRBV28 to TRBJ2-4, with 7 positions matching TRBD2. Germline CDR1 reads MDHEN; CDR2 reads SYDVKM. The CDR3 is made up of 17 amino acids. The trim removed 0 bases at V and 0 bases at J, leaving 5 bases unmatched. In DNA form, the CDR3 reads TGTGCCAGCAGTTTATGGGCGGGGGTGGGAGCCAAAAACATTCAGTACTTC. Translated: CASSLWAGVGAKNIQYF.